This T cell receptor beta chain derives from a study of molecular identifiers for immune sequencing clone quantification. Study-wide points: Clonotypes surpassing 20 RNA copies contained over 97% of effector molecules, versus under 1% in naive cells. Same-barcode identical TCR molecules could make highly expanded clones look smaller than they are.

Naive CD8 T cells underwent sorting with the CD8+CD4-CCR7+CD45RA+ definition. One entry per CDR3 protein, called by TCRdb with MiXCR from the PCR reads. The repertoire holds about 40,000 distinct CDR3 sequences, with about a fifth as singletons. The CDR3 is made up of 14 amino acids. Losses at the gene ends were 10 bases for V and 8 bases for J; bases not matched to a gene: 16. CDR1 MNHEY and CDR2 SVGAGI come from the germline V gene. Of note for this clonotype: The antigen is not known.

The J gene is TRBJ1-2, the V gene TRBV6-5, with 7 nucleotides matching TRBD1. The sample comprised naive CD8+ T cells from blood, with Jurkat cell RNA spiked in. Sample subset: FACS-sorted CD8+CD4-CCR7+CD45RA+ naive T cells. The TCR comes from a human donor in good health. Some libraries in this study had Jurkat cell RNA spiked in. The CDR3 DNA follows: TGTGCCACCACGAAATCCCGGGACAGCGGCGGCTACACCTTC. This codes for CATTKSRDSGGYTF.